These T cell receptor beta chains were read from a single sample in a study of beta chain features in type 1 diabetes. Profiling relied on immunoSEQ multiplex PCR, and the TCRdb table lists in-frame clones only, not all of them. The sample lists 300,000 to 450,000 clones, around 20% occurring once. Sequencing used naive CD4+ T cells from blood. These receptors originate from a woman between 18 and 29 years old in good health. Each CDR3 is given with its conserved first and last residue. The order of the fields is clone size, D gene, J gene, V gene, CDR3 protein, CDR3 DNA. D genes are given only for firm matches. Clone size is stated in some rows and not others, as once, few, many or a class when expanded.

>-|TRBD1|TRBJ2-7|TRBV25-1
CASSVPGQTYEQYF
TGTGCCAGCAGTGTTCCGGGACAGACCTACGAGCAGTACTTC
>-|TRBD1|TRBJ2-5|TRBV7-2
CASSLGQVGSKTQYF
TGTGCCAGCAGCTTGGGACAGGTGGGCTCGAAGACCCAGTACTTC
>few|TRBD1|TRBJ1-5|TRBV18
CASSPDRDQPQHF
TGTGCCAGCTCCCCCGACAGGGATCAGCCCCAGCATTTT
>few|TRBD2|TRBJ2-3|TRBV7-9
CASSSPSGVTDTQYF
TGTGCCAGCAGCTCCCCTAGCGGGGTCACAGATACGCAGTATTTT
>few|TRBD1|TRBJ2-1|TRBV15
CATNDRVEVLNEQFF
TGTGCCACCAACGACAGGGTTGAGGTTCTCAATGAGCAGTTCTTC
>-|-|TRBJ1-5|TRBV19
CASSIKILAQPQHF
TGTGCCAGTAGTATAAAGATCCTGGCCCAGCCCCAGCATTTT
>-|-|TRBJ1-2|TRBV6-6
CASSSPGLGGYTF
TGTGCCAGCAGTTCCCCAGGGTTAGGAGGCTACACCTTC
>few|-|TRBJ2-5|TRBV29-1
CSVEDPIRGTQYF
TGCAGCGTTGAAGACCCTATCAGGGGTACCCAGTACTTC
>-|-|TRBJ2-1|TRBV7-9
CASSYPAAYNEQFF
TGTGCCAGCAGCTATCCCGCGGCCTACAATGAGCAGTTCTTC
>few|TRBD1|TRBJ1-6|TRBV5-6
CASARADRAPSPLHF
TGTGCCAGCGCGCGGGCGGACAGGGCTCCCTCACCCCTCCACTTT
>-|-|TRBJ2-5|TRBV29-1
CSVRRSINQETQYF
TGCAGCGTGCGACGGAGTATTAACCAAGAGACCCAGTACTTC
>few|-|TRBJ2-5|TRBV7-2
CASSFTGSGETQYF
TGTGCCAGCAGCTTTACAGGGTCCGGAGAGACCCAGTACTTC
>few|-|TRBJ2-7|TRBV9
CASSVGAASSYEQYF
TGTGCCAGCAGCGTAGGGGCAGCTTCTTCCTACGAGCAGTACTTC
>few|TRBD1|TRBJ2-7|TRBV18
CASSPRDRGHEQYF
TGTGCCAGCTCACCAAGGGACAGGGGCCACGAGCAGTACTTC
>-|TRBD2|TRBJ2-5|TRBV30
CAWSPGGKETQYF
TGTGCCTGGAGTCCGGGAGGGAAAGAGACCCAGTACTTC
>few|-|TRBJ2-1|TRBV13
CASSLRVYNEQFF
TGTGCCAGCAGCCTGCGGGTCTACAATGAGCAGTTCTTC
>few|-|TRBJ1-1|TRBV5-1
CASSSGQMNTEAFF
TGCGCCAGCAGCTCCGGACAGATGAACACTGAAGCTTTCTTT
>-|-|TRBJ1-1|TRBV29-1
CSGHRVGRDTEAFF
TGCAGCGGACACAGGGTAGGTAGGGACACTGAAGCTTTCTTT
>few|TRBD2|TRBJ2-3|TRBV4-1
CASSPGLADTDTQYF
TGCGCCAGCAGCCCGGGACTAGCGGACACAGATACGCAGTATTTT
>-|TRBD1|TRBJ1-2|TRBV5-1
CASSLDGGQTSYGYTF
TGCGCCAGCAGCTTGGATGGGGGACAGACCTCCTATGGCTACACCTTC
>few|-|TRBJ1-4|TRBV7-9
CASSSLAGREKLFF
TGTGCCAGCAGCTCCTTGGCAGGCCGGGAAAAACTGTTTTTT
>few|TRBD2|TRBJ2-5|TRBV11-1
CASSSAGEAETQYF
TGTGCCAGCAGCTCGGCGGGGGAAGCAGAGACCCAGTACTTC
>-|-|TRBJ2-1|TRBV29-1
CSGLRDTYNEQFF
TGCAGCGGCCTGAGAGACACTTACAATGAGCAGTTCTTC
>-|-|TRBJ2-1|TRBV4-1
CASSQVGTRERNEQFF
TGCGCCAGCAGTCAAGTAGGGACTCGGGAAAGGAATGAGCAGTTCTTC
>-|TRBD1|TRBJ2-1|TRBV11-2
CASSSVQGAYNEQFF
TGTGCCAGCAGCTCAGTACAGGGGGCGTACAATGAGCAGTTCTTC
>-|-|TRBJ2-1|TRBV6-5
CASSYSYNNEQFF
TGTGCCAGCAGTTACTCGTACAATAATGAGCAGTTCTTC
>few|TRBD1|TRBJ2-6|TRBV19
CASSPPGQGIPGANVLTF
TGTGCCAGTAGTCCGCCGGGACAGGGTATCCCTGGGGCCAACGTCCTGACTTTC
>-|-|TRBJ2-5|TRBV14
CASSQSSPRLRGTQYF
TGTGCCAGCAGCCAGTCCTCTCCGCGGCTGAGAGGGACCCAGTACTTC
>few|TRBD1|TRBJ1-2|TRBV7-9
CASRPTGAAYGYTF
TGTGCCAGCAGGCCGACAGGGGCCGCCTATGGCTACACCTTC
>-|TRBD1|TRBJ1-1|TRBV19
CASSSTGRQDTEAFF
TGTGCCAGTAGTTCGACAGGGAGACAGGACACTGAAGCTTTCTTT
>few|-|TRBJ1-1|TRBV18
CASSPPSQGDTEAFF
TGTGCCAGCTCACCACCGTCTCAGGGCGACACTGAAGCTTTCTTT
>-|-|TRBJ2-4|TRBV6-5
CASSTGAKNIQYF
TGTGCCTCTTCGACTGGAGCCAAAAACATTCAGTACTTC
>-|TRBD2|TRBJ2-7|TRBV7-2
CASSPSGGSSYEQYF
TGTGCCAGCAGCCCAAGCGGGGGAAGCTCCTACGAGCAGTACTTC
>few|-|TRBJ2-1|TRBV2
CASNSGPNEQFF
TGTGCCAGCAACTCAGGGCCCAATGAGCAGTTCTTC
>few|-|TRBJ2-1|TRBV11-2
CASSAIDTGNNEQFF
TGTGCCAGCAGCGCCATTGACACAGGTAACAATGAGCAGTTCTTC
>few|-|TRBJ2-7|TRBV4-1
CASSQGGSPYEQYF
TGCGCCAGCAGCCAAGGAGGGAGTCCCTACGAGCAGTACTTC
>few|-|TRBJ2-3|TRBV15
CATSRERQGGSDTQYF
TGTGCCACCAGCAGAGAGAGGCAGGGTGGGTCAGATACGCAGTATTTT
>-|TRBD2|TRBJ2-1|TRBV4-1
CASSELAGGSNEQFF
TGCGCCAGCAGCGAACTAGCGGGAGGGTCCAATGAGCAGTTCTTC
>-|-|TRBJ2-7|TRBV19
CASSSVDEQYF
TGTGCCAGTAGCAGCGTCGACGAGCAGTACTTC
>-|-|TRBJ1-2|TRBV14
CASSQQGPNYGYTF
TGTGCCAGCAGCCAGCAGGGGCCTAACTATGGCTACACCTTC
>-|TRBD1|TRBJ2-3|TRBV2
CASSEDRGTDTQYF
TGTGCCAGCAGTGAGGACAGGGGCACAGATACGCAGTATTTT